This T cell receptor (beta chain) was obtained from a study of T cells in tumors after PD-1 blockade. The overall study: On average, peripheral blood gave roughly 110,000 TCR templates and 35,000 to 40,000 unique clonotypes.

Using immunoSEQ multiplex PCR, the repertoire was profiled, and TCRdb retains in-frame clones only, with some absent. In the table there are tens of thousands of clones, approximately 79% of which are singletons. Per the germline V gene, CDR1 is GTSNPN and CDR2 is SVGIG (reference sequence). The CDR3 loop spans 11 amino acids. Trimming took 5 bases from V and 5 from J, leaving 8 bases between them. The chain joins TRBV30 to TRBJ2-3; perhaps TRBD2 as D (6 bases). This TCR was sampled from a human donor with basal cell carcinoma. Sequencing was performed on PBMCs, taken after anti-PD-1 treatment. CDR3 region: CAWGLKDTQYF. CDR3 DNA sequence: TGTGCCTGGGGACTAAAAGATACGCAGTATTTT.